Sequencing of this T cell receptor (beta chain) was carried out in a study of blood T cell repertoires in COVID-19. Participants came from 24 US areas, aged roughly 18 to 89 years. This CDR3 has 16 amino acids. V gave up 8 bases and J gave up 1 base, with 21 bases separating them. The germline CDR1 and CDR2 sequences are SNHLY and FYNNEI. The method was immunoSEQ multiplex PCR; TCRdb's version includes in-frame clones alone and lacks a portion of them. The sample yields 350,000 to 400,000 clones, roughly 90% seen once. This chain connects TRBV2 to TRBJ2-7; D is possibly TRBD2 (8 bases). The specimen was PBMCs or T cells enriched from blood (not recorded which). This sequence originates from a woman in her 30s who had recovered from COVID-19. The CDR3, as DNA: TGTGCCAGCCGACCTGAGACAGGGACTAGGTCCTACGAGCAGTACTTC. This encodes CASRPETGTRSYEQYF.